The 7 T cell receptor beta chains below all came from one sample that was sequenced in a study of spatial heterogeneity in lung cancer. Stated time point: blood at routine non-recurrence follow-up after resection. TCRdb called the 5' RACE reads again in MiXCR, with one record for every CDR3 protein. The repertoire holds under 20,000 distinct CDR3 sequences, with more than 8% as singletons. The input for sequencing was PBMCs, taken at follow-up. The receptors here all came from a female donor with early-stage non-small cell lung cancer.

This clonotype has more than one count but fewer than ten. The rearrangement uses TRBV12-3 or TRBV12-4 and TRBJ2-5; 7 nucleotides line up with TRBD2. V lost 6 bases and J lost 4; bases outside the gene matches: 11. The CDR3 is 15 residues long. CDR3 nucleotide sequence: TGTGCCAGCAGACGGGGGACGCCGGGGGGAGAGACCCAGTACTTC. Its protein product is CASRRGTPGGETQYF.

This clonotype was seen at least ten times. This chain connects TRBV19 to TRBJ2-7; maybe TRBD2 (5 bases). The length of the CDR3 is 13 residues. CDR1 is LNHDA, CDR2 SQIVND, per germline (reference sequence). V lost 4 bases, J lost 9 bases, and 16 bases lay in between. The CDR3 reads CASSSGLLAGQYF. CDR3 DNA: TGTGCCAGTAGTAGCGGACTCCTGGCGGGGCAGTACTTC.

The table lists this clonotype with many counts. The V gene is TRBV12-3 or TRBV12-4, the J gene TRBJ2-7; 9 nucleotides match TRBD1. V trimming: 7 bases; J trimming: 7 bases; junction bases outside the gene matches: 8. This CDR3 is 13 amino acids long. CDR3 sequence reads: CASNDRGKREQYF. The CDR3 nucleotides are TGTGCCAGCAACGACAGGGGGAAGCGAGAGCAGTACTTC.

This clonotype was found many times. The V call is TRBV10-2, the J call TRBJ2-7; 7 positions match TRBD1. Germline CDR1 WSHSY, CDR2 SAAADI. The CDR3 runs 13 residues. J lost 3 bases, V lost 5 bases, and 4 bases had no gene match. As DNA, the CDR3 is TGCGCCAGCAGTAGGGACAGCCTCTACGAGCAGTACTTC. Protein sequence: CASSRDSLYEQYF.

This clonotype was detected many times. This chain joins TRBV19 and TRBJ2-5, with 8 bases identical to TRBD1. CDR3 size: 14 residues. Losses at the gene ends were 7 bases for V and 6 bases for J; bases not matched to a gene: 10. Germline CDR1 and CDR2: LNHDA and SQIVND (reference sequence). CDR3 DNA sequence: TGTGCCAGTACCCAGGGGAGACAGGGGAAGACCCAGTACTTC. This codes for CASTQGRQGKTQYF.

This clonotype occurred many times. V usage is TRBV7-2 and J usage is TRBJ2-3, with 11 bases matching TRBD2. This CDR3 is built from 16 residues. From germline, CDR1 is SGHTA and CDR2 FQGNSA. With V trimmed by 2 bases and J by 4 bases, 5 bases remained unmatched. The CDR3 protein is CASSLIAGGPADTQYF. CDR3 DNA sequence: TGTGCCAGCAGCTTAATAGCGGGGGGGCCAGCAGATACGCAGTATTTT.

This clonotype showed up many times. The chain employs TRBV7-9 and TRBJ2-5, with 8 bases matching TRBD2. V shed 5 bases, J shed 2 bases, and the junction held 7 bases outside the gene matches. The CDR3 runs to 15 residues. The germline CDR1 and CDR2 sequences are SEHNR and FQNEAQ (reference sequence). The CDR3 here is CASSRGGGRQETQYF. The CDR3 region has the DNA TGTGCCAGCAGCCGGGGGGGAGGCCGACAAGAGACCCAGTACTTC.